The rows below give T cell receptor beta chains drawn from one sample of a study of identical twins. TCRdb reprocessed the 5' RACE reads via MiXCR and lists one record per CDR3 protein. Of just over 500,000 distinct CDR3 sequences in the sample, around 20% are singletons; the top ten hold around 0.91%. The same sample was also used in a study of T cells expressing NK-cell markers.

Specimen: CD4+ T cells sorted from blood. These receptors were obtained from a woman under 30 in good health. Each CDR3 is given with its conserved first and last residue. The D gene is left open where the match is weak. Only some rows state a clone size, as once, few, many or a class for expanded clones.

cdr3_aa cdr3_nt d_call j_call clone_size v_call
CASSSGGRGGDTQYF TGCGCCAGCAGCTCCGGGGGGCGCGGAGGAGATACGCAGTATTTT - TRBJ2-3 - TRBV5-1
CASSFQRDKLSEQYF TGCGCCAGCAGCTTCCAACGGGACAAGCTATCCGAGCAGTACTTC - TRBJ2-7 few TRBV5-1
CASSYVGSSYEQYF TGTGCCAGCAGTTACGTCGGGAGCTCCTACGAGCAGTACTTC - TRBJ2-7 - TRBV6-5
CSARAVLNNEQFF TGCAGTGCTCGGGCCGTCCTCAACAATGAGCAGTTCTTC - TRBJ2-1 few TRBV20-1
CASSAATLRLAFTGELFF TGTGCCAGCAGCGCCGCGACCCTTCGACTAGCTTTCACCGGGGAGCTGTTTTTT TRBD2 TRBJ2-2 - TRBV9
CARGTSGGPYEQYF TGTGCCAGAGGGACTAGCGGGGGCCCTTACGAGCAGTACTTC TRBD2 TRBJ2-7 - TRBV2
CASSPTMSTDTQYF TGTGCCAGCAGCCCGACTATGAGCACAGATACGCAGTATTTT - TRBJ2-3 - TRBV3-1
CASSQDITDTQYF TGCGCCAGCAGCCAAGACATTACAGATACGCAGTATTTT - TRBJ2-3 - TRBV4-1
CASSLTRGPYTEAFF TGTGCCAGCAGTTTAACAAGGGGGCCGTACACTGAAGCTTTCTTT TRBD1 TRBJ1-1 - TRBV12-3/TRBV12-4
CASSGGQRTTDTQYF TGCGCCAGCAGCGGAGGACAAAGGACCACAGATACGCAGTATTTT - TRBJ2-3 - TRBV5-1
CASSLGPSKQYF TGTGCCAGCAGCTTAGGTCCCTCTAAGCAGTATTTT - TRBJ2-3 - TRBV7-8
CASSQAHNNSPLHF TGTGCCAGCAGCCAAGCACACAATAATTCACCCCTCCACTTT - TRBJ1-6 - TRBV4-2
CAISEARLAGVETQYF TGTGCCATCAGTGAGGCCCGACTAGCGGGGGTTGAGACCCAGTACTTC TRBD2 TRBJ2-5 - TRBV10-3
CASSLFGGRDTEAFF TGCGCCAGCAGCTTGTTCGGGGGGCGGGACACTGAAGCTTTCTTT - TRBJ1-1 - TRBV5-1
CASGGDRVSPYDEQYF TGTGCCAGCGGCGGGGACAGGGTAAGTCCCTACGACGAGCAGTACTTC TRBD1 TRBJ2-7 few TRBV6-2/TRBV6-3
CASSPGLEAFF TGTGCCAGCAGCCCCGGGCTTGAAGCTTTCTTT - TRBJ1-1 few TRBV12-3/TRBV12-4
CASSLAGRGDYGYTF TGTGCCAGCAGCTTAGCGGGCAGGGGGGACTATGGCTACACCTTC TRBD1 TRBJ1-2 - TRBV7-9
CSARLSGELFF TGCAGTGCTAGACTGTCCGGGGAGCTGTTTTTT - TRBJ2-2 - TRBV20-1
CASSPGLSTEAFF TGCGCCAGCAGCCCGGGACTTTCCACTGAAGCTTTCTTT - TRBJ1-1 few TRBV5-1
CASSRAAQPNTGELFF TGTGCCAGCTCACGTGCGGCCCAACCGAACACCGGGGAGCTGTTTTTT - TRBJ2-2 - TRBV18
CSARRSTTTNEKLFF TGCAGTGCTAGACGGAGCACAACAACTAATGAAAAACTGTTTTTT - TRBJ1-4 - TRBV20-1
CSVGETEGYTF TGCAGCGTTGGGGAGACGGAGGGCTACACCTTC - TRBJ1-2 many TRBV29-1
CASSRGDSYNEQFF TGCGCCAGCAGCCGGGGGGACAGTTACAATGAGCAGTTCTTC - TRBJ2-1 - TRBV5-1